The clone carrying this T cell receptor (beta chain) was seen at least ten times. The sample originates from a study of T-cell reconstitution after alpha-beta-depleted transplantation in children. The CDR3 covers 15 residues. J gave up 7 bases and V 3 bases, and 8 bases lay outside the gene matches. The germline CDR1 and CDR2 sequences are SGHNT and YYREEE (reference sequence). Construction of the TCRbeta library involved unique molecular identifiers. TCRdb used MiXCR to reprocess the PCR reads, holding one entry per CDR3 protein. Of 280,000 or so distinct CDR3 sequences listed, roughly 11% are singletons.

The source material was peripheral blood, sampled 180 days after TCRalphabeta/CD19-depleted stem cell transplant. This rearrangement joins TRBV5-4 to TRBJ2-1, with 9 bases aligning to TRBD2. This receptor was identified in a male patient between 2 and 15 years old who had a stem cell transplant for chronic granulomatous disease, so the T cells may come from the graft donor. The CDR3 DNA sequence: TGTGCCAGCAGCTACCAAGCGGGAGGTATGAATGAGCAGTTCTTC. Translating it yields CASSYQAGGMNEQFF.